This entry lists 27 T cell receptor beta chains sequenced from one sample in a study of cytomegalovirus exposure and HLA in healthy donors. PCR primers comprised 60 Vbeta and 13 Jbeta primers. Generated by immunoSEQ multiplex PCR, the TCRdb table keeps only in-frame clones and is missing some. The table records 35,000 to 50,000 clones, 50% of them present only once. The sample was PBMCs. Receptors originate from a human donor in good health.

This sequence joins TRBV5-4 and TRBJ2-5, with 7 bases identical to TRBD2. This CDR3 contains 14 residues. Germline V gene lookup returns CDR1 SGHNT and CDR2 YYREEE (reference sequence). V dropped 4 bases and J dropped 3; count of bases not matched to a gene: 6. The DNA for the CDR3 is TGTGCCAGCAGCGTTCCGGGGGGAGAAGAGACCCAGTACTTC. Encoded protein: CASSVPGGEETQYF.

CDR3 nucleotides: TGTGCCAGCAGCCCAAGGGACAGAATACCAAATTCACCCCTCCACTTT. Encoded protein: CASSPRDRIPNSPLHF. V and J are TRBV28 and TRBJ1-6; TRBD1 aligns across 7 bases. The germline V gene has CDR1 MDHEN and CDR2 SYDVKM. V shed 6 bases, J shed 7 bases, and the junction held 12 bases outside the gene matches. The CDR3 has 16 residues.

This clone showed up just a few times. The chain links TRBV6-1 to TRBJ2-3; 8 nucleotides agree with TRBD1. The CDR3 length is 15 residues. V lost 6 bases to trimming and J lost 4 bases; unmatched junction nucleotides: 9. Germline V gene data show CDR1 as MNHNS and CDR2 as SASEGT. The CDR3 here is CASRARTGIPDTQYF. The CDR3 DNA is TGTGCCAGCAGGGCGCGGACAGGGATACCAGATACGCAGTATTTT.

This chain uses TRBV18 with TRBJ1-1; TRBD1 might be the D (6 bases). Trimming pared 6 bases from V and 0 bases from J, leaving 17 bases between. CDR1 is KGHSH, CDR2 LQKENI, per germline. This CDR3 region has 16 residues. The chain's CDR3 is CASSLTFGQMNTEAFF. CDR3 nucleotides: TGTGCCAGCTCTCTAACTTTCGGACAGATGAACACTGAAGCTTTCTTT.

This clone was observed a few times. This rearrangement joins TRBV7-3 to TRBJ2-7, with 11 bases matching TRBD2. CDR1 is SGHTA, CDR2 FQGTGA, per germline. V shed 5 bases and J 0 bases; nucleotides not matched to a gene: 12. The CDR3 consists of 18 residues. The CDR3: CASSPGKGLADFSYEQYF. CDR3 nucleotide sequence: TGTGCCAGCAGCCCTGGCAAGGGACTAGCGGACTTCTCCTACGAGCAGTACTTC.

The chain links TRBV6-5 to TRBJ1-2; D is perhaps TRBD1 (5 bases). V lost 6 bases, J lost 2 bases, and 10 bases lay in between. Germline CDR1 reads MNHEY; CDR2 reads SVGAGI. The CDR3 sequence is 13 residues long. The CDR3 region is CASRQQVNYGYTF. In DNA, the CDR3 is TGTGCCAGCAGACAACAGGTGAACTATGGCTACACCTTC.

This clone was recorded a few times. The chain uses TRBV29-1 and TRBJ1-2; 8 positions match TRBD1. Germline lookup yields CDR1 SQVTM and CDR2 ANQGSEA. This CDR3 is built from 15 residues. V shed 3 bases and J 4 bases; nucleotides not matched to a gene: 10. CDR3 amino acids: CSVDPQGEVSYGYTF. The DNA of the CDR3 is TGCAGCGTTGATCCACAGGGGGAGGTTAGCTATGGCTACACCTTC.

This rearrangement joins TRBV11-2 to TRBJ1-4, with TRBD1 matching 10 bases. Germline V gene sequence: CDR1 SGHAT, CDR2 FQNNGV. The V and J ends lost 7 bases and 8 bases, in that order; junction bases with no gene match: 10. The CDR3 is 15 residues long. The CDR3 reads CASKKTGTGEEKLFF. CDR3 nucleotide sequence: TGTGCCAGCAAGAAGACGGGGACAGGGGAGGAAAAACTGTTTTTT. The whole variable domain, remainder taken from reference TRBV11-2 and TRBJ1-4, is EAGVAQSPRYKIIEKRQSVAFWCNPISGHATLYWYQQILGQGPKLLIQFQNNGVVDDSQLPKDRFSAERLKGVDSTLKIQPAKLEDSAVYLCASKKTGTGEEKLFFGSGTQLSVL.

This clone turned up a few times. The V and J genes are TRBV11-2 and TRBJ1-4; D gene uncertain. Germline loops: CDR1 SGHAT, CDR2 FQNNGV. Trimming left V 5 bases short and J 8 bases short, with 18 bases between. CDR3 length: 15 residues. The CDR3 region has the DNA TGTGCCAGCAGCCACCCCGTGCAGCGAGGCGAAAAACTGTTTTTT. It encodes CASSHPVQRGEKLFF.

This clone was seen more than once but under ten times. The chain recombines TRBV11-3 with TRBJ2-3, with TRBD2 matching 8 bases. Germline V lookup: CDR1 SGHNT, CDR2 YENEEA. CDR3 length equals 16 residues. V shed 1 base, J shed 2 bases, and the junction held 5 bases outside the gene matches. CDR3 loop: CASSLGGGLNTDTQYF. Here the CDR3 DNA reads TGTGCCAGCAGCTTAGGCGGGGGGCTTAACACAGATACGCAGTATTTT. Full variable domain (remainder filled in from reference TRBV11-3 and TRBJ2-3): EAGVVQSPRYKIIEKKQPVAFWCNPISGHNTLYWYLQNLGQGPELLIRYENEEAVDDSQLPKDRFSAERLKGVDSTLKIQPAELGDSAVYLCASSLGGGLNTDTQYFGPGTRLTVL.

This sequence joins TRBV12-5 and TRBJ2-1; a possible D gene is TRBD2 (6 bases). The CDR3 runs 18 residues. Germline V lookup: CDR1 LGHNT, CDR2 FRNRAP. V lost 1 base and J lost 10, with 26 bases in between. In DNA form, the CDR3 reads TGTGCTAGTGGTTTGGCAAGAACCGGGACTTGGGGAGCGGCGGAGCAGTTCTTC. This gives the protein CASGLARTGTWGAAEQFF.

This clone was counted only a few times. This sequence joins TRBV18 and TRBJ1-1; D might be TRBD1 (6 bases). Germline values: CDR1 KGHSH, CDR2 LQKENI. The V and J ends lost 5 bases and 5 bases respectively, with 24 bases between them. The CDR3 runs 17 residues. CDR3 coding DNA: TGTGCCAGCTCAAGGACTCCTACACAGGGACCCGGGACTGAAGCTTTCTTT. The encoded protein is CASSRTPTQGPGTEAFF.

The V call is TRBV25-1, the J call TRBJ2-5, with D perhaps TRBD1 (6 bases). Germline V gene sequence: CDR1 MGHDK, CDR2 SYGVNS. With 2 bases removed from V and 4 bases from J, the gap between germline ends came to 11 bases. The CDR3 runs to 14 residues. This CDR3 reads CASSEHRAGETQYF. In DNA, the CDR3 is TGTGCCAGCAGTGAACACAGGGCCGGAGAGACCCAGTACTTC.

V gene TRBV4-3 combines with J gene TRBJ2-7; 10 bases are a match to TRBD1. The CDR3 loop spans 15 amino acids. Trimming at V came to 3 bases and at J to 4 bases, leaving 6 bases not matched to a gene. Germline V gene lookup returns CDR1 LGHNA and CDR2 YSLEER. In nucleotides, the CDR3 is TGCGCCAGCAGCCAGTCCGGGACAGGGGCATACGAGCAGTACTTC. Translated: CASSQSGTGAYEQYF.

CDR3 sequence: CASSLRRTSGYNEQFF. As DNA, the CDR3 is TGTGCCAGCAGCCTACGAAGGACTAGCGGGTACAATGAGCAGTTCTTC. The J gene is TRBJ2-1, the V gene TRBV11-2; 11 positions agree with TRBD2. J lost 4 bases, V lost 5 bases, and 7 bases had no gene match. The CDR3 sequence is 16 residues long. Germline values: CDR1 SGHAT, CDR2 FQNNGV.

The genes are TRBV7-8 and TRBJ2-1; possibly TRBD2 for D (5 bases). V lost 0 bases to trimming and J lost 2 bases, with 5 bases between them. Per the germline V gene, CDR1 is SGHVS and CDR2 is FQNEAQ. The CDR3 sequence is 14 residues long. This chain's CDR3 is CASSLAGAYNEQFF. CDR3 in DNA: TGTGCCAGCAGCTTAGCGGGAGCCTACAATGAGCAGTTCTTC.

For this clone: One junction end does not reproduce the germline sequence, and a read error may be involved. The CDR3 DNA reads TGCGCCAGCAGCAAAGATCTGGGGCGCGTCGGCCACGAGCAGTACTTC. Amino acids: CASSKDLGRVGHEQYF. J is TRBJ2-7 and V is TRBV4-3; possible D gene TRBD1, 5 bases. CDR3 size: 16 residues. CDR1 is LGHNA, CDR2 YSLEER, per germline.

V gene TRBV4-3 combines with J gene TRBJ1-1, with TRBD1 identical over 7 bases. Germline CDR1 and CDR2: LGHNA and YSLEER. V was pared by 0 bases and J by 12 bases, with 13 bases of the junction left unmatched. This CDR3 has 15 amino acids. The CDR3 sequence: CASSQDKGAPGKTFF. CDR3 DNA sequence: TGCGCCAGCAGCCAAGATAAGGGGGCGCCGGGTAAAACTTTCTTT.

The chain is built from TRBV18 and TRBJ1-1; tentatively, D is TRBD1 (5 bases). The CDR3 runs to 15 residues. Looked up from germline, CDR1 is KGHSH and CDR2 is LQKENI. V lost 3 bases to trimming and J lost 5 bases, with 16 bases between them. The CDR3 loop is CASSPDFGARTEAFF. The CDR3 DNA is TGTGCCAGCTCACCCGATTTTGGGGCAAGGACTGAAGCTTTCTTT.

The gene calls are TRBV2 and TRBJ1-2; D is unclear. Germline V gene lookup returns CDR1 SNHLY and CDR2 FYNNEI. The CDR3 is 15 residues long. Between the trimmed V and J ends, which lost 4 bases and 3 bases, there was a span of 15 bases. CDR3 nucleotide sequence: TGTGCCAGCAGTGTCCCGGATACAGAAGACTATGGCTACACCTTC. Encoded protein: CASSVPDTEDYGYTF.

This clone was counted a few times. DNA for the CDR3: TGTGCCAGCAGATTCACAGGGGGCTCTCTCACTGGCTATGGCTACACCTTC. Amino acids: CASRFTGGSLTGYGYTF. This chain joins TRBV28 and TRBJ1-2; 9 nucleotides agree with TRBD1. The CDR3 has 17 amino acids. The V and J ends lost 6 bases and 4 bases, in that order; junction bases with no gene match: 15. Germline loops: CDR1 MDHEN, CDR2 SYDVKM.

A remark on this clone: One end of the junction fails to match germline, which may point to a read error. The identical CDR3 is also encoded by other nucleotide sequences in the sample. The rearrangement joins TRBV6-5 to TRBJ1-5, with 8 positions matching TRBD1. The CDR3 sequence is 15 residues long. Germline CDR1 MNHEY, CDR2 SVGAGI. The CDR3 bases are TGTGCTAGCAGTTACCGGACAGGGTTTGGTCAGCCCCAGCATTTT. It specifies CASSYRTGFGQPQHF.

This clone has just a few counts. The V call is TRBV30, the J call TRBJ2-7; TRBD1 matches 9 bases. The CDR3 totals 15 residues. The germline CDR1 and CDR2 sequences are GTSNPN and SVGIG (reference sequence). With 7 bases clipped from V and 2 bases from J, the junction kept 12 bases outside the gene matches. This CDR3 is CAYSLKDRGPYEQYF. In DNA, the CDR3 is TGTGCCTACTCGCTTAAGGACAGGGGACCCTACGAGCAGTACTTC.

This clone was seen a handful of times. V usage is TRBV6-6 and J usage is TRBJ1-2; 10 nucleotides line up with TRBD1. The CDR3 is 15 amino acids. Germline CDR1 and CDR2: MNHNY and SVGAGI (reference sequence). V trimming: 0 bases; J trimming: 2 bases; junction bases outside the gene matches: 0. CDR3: CASSYSTGGNYGYTF. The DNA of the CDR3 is TGTGCCAGCAGTTACTCGACAGGGGGCAACTATGGCTACACCTTC.

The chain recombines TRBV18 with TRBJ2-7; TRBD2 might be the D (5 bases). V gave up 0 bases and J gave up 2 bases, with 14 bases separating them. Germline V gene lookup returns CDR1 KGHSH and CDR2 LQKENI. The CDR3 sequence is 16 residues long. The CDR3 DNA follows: TGTGCCAGCTCACCACCGAGGGCAGCCGGGGCCTACGAGCAGTACTTC. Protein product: CASSPPRAAGAYEQYF. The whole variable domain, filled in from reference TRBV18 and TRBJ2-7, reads NAGVMQNPRHLVRRRGQEARLRCSPMKGHSHVYWYRQLPEEGLKFMVYLQKENIIDESGMPKERFSAEFPKEGPSILRIQQVVRGDSAAYFCASSPPRAAGAYEQYFGPGTRLTVT.

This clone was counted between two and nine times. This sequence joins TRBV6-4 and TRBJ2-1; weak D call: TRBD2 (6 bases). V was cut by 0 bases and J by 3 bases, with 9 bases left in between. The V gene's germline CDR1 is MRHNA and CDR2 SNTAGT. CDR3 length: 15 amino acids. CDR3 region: CASSDSGRSYNEQFF. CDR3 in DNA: TGTGCCAGCAGTGACTCAGGGAGGAGCTACAATGAGCAGTTCTTC.

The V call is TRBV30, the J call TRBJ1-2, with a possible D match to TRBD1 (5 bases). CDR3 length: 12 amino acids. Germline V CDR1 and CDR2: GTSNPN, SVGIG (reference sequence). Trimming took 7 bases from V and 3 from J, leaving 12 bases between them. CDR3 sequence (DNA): TGTGCCTACACTACAGGAGACTATGGCTACACCTTC. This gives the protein CAYTTGDYGYTF.